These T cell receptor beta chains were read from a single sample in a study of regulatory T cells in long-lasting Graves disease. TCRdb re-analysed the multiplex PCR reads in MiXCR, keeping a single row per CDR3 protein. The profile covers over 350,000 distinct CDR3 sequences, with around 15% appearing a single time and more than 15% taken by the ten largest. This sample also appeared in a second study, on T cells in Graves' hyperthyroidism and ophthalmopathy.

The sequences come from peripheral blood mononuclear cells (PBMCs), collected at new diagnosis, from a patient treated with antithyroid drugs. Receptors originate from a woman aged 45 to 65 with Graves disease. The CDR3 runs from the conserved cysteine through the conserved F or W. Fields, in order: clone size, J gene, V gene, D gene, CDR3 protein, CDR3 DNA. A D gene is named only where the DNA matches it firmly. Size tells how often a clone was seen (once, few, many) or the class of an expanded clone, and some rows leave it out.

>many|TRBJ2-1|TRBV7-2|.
CASSPRRAEEQFF
TGTGCCAGCAGCCCCCGACGGGCGGAGGAGCAGTTCTTC
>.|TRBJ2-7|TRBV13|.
CASSSTGAPYEQYF
TGTGCCAGCAGCTCAACGGGGGCCCCATACGAGCAGTACTTC
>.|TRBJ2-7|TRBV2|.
CASRFGLYEQYF
TGTGCCAGCAGATTCGGACTTTACGAGCAGTACTTC
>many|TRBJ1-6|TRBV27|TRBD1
CASSPQGAYSPLHF
TGTGCCAGCAGTCCCCAGGGGGCGTATTCACCCCTCCACTTT
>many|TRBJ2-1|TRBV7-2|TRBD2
CASSTGLAGNEQFF
TGTGCCAGCAGCACGGGACTAGCGGGTAATGAGCAGTTCTTC
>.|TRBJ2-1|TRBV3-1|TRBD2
CASSQVAGSSYNEQFF
TGTGCCAGCAGCCAGGTAGCGGGAAGCTCCTACAATGAGCAGTTCTTC
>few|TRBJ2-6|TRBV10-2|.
CASNDRFSGANVLTF
TGCGCCAGCAATGACCGGTTCTCTGGGGCCAACGTCCTGACTTTC
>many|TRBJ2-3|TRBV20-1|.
CSARPSGAYPTDTQYF
TGCAGTGCTAGGCCATCCGGGGCATACCCTACAGATACGCAGTATTTT
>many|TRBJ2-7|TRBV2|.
CASSLVGSEGYEQYF
TGTGCCAGCAGTTTGGTGGGGAGCGAGGGTTACGAGCAGTACTTC
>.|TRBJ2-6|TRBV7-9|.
CASRGFYGANVLTF
TGTGCCAGCAGGGGTTTCTATGGGGCCAACGTCCTGACTTTC
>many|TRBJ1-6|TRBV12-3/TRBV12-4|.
CASTLEEDNSPLHF
TGTGCCAGCACCCTAGAGGAGGATAATTCACCCCTCCACTTT
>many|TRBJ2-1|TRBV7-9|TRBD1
CASSLGQGTYNEQFF
TGTGCCAGCAGCCTAGGACAGGGGACGTACAATGAGCAGTTCTTC
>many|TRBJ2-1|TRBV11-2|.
CASSLDHNEQFF
TGTGCCAGCAGCTTAGACCACAATGAGCAGTTCTTC
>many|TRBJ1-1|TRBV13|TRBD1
CASSQGTANTEAFF
TGTGCCAGCAGTCAAGGGACAGCCAACACTGAAGCTTTCTTT
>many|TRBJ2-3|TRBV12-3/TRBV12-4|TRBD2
CASSLTSGGTDTQYF
TGTGCCAGCAGTTTAACTAGCGGGGGCACAGATACGCAGTATTTT
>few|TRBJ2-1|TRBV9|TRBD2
CASSPSAGGNNEQFF
TGTGCCAGCAGCCCTAGTGCGGGAGGAAACAATGAGCAGTTCTTC
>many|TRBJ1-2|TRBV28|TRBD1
CASSSGGGQGDGYTF
TGTGCCAGCAGTTCCGGGGGGGGACAGGGGGATGGCTACACCTTC
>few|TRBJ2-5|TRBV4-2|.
CASSQVATGGGETQYF
TGTGCCAGCAGCCAAGTAGCAACAGGGGGAGGGGAGACCCAGTACTTC
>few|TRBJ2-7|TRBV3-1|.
CASSQDPQYEQYF
TGTGCCAGCAGCCAAGATCCCCAATACGAGCAGTACTTC
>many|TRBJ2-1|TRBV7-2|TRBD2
CASSLFSREGDEQFF
TGTGCCAGCAGCTTATTTTCGCGGGAGGGCGATGAGCAGTTCTTC
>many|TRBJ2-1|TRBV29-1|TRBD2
CSVGGGEHNEQFF
TGCAGCGTGGGGGGAGGGGAGCACAATGAGCAGTTCTTC
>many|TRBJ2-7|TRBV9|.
CASSVGAAKSYEQYF
TGTGCCAGCAGCGTAGGGGCGGCGAAGAGCTACGAGCAGTACTTC
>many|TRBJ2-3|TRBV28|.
CASSLGVFAGRSDTQYF
TGTGCCAGCAGTTTAGGGGTGTTCGCGGGAAGGTCAGATACGCAGTATTTT